Each of the 28 T cell receptor beta chains below was sequenced from the same sample in a study of blood T cells in healthy people across ages. PCR was performed a second time for about 7 to 12 cycles using a sample-barcoded 5' primer and a J-beta primer mix. One entry per CDR3 protein, called by TCRdb with MiXCR from the 5' RACE reads. Of roughly 800,000 distinct CDR3 sequences in the sample, nearly 60% are singletons; the top ten hold approximately 21%. Sequenced sample: blood. These receptors all come from a man aged 30-40 years in good health.

The V gene is TRBV10-1, the J gene TRBJ2-3; TRBD2 agrees at 9 bases. Germline V gene data show CDR1 as WNHNN and CDR2 as SYGVQD (reference sequence). CDR3 length: 18 residues. The J segment lost 3 bases and the V segment lost 2 bases, leaving 12 bases of the junction unmatched. CDR3 nucleotide sequence: TGCGCCAGCAGTGAGCTAGCGGGGCCTCTTGGGGATACAGATACGCAGTATTTT. Protein product: CASSELAGPLGDTDTQYF.

This clonotype appeared once. V usage is TRBV30 and J usage is TRBJ1-4; D is unclear. Germline CDR1 reads GTSNPN; CDR2 reads SVGIG (reference sequence). V dropped 1 base and J dropped 7 bases, with 10 bases sitting between them. This CDR3 is 13 amino acids long. The CDR3 sequence is CAWSDGVGEKLFF. Here the CDR3 DNA reads TGTGCCTGGAGTGACGGAGTAGGTGAAAAACTGTTTTTT.

This chain joins TRBV7-8 and TRBJ1-5; 10 nucleotides match TRBD1. Per the germline V gene, CDR1 is SGHVS and CDR2 is FQNEAQ. J was trimmed by 0 bases and V by 1 base; bases with no gene match: 6. This CDR3 is 18 amino acids long. This chain's CDR3 is CASSLGQGATYSNQPQHF. CDR3 nucleotides: TGTGCCAGCAGCTTAGGACAGGGGGCCACCTATAGCAATCAGCCCCAGCATTTT.

This clonotype came up a few times. The chain combines TRBV27 with TRBJ2-7; the match to TRBD2 covers 7 bases. This CDR3 contains 14 residues. From germline, CDR1 is MNHEY and CDR2 SMNVEV (reference sequence). The V gene end was trimmed by 5 bases and the J gene end by 6 bases; junction bases not matched to a gene: 10. For the CDR3, the DNA is TGTGCCAGCAGTACTATGGGGAGGGTCGGCGAGCAGTACTTC. Residues: CASSTMGRVGEQYF.

This clonotype was picked up one time. The chain employs TRBV13 and TRBJ2-1; perhaps TRBD2 as D (6 bases). Germline CDR1 reads PRHDT; CDR2 reads FYEKMQ (reference sequence). This CDR3 spans 15 amino acids. V lost 6 bases to trimming and J lost 10 bases, with 22 bases between them. The CDR3 reads CASSSLAPPGYEQFF. For the CDR3, the DNA is TGTGCCAGCAGTTCCCTAGCGCCCCCCGGTTACGAGCAGTTCTTC.

CDR3 DNA sequence: TGCGCCAGCAGCGCCGGTTACAGGGTAGGCCAAGAGACCCAGTACTTC. Its translation is CASSAGYRVGQETQYF. The J gene is TRBJ2-5, the V gene TRBV5-1, with a tentative D call TRBD1 (6 bases). The CDR3 sequence is 16 residues long. In germline, CDR1 is SGHRS, CDR2 YFSETQ. V was shortened by 4 bases and J by 1 base, with 17 bases between the two germline ends.

This chain joins TRBV20-1 and TRBJ2-3, with D unclear. The CDR3 is 12 residues long. The germline V gene has CDR1 DFQATT and CDR2 SNEGSKA (reference sequence). The ends were cut back, 2 bases at V and 9 bases at J, with 12 bases in the middle. The CDR3 region is CSARMGSDTQYF. The CDR3 DNA is TGCAGTGCTAGAATGGGGTCTGACACGCAGTATTTT.

The CDR3 nucleotides are TGTGCCAGCAGCCAACTTGGACAGGTTAATGAAAAACTGTTTTTT. Its protein product is CASSQLGQVNEKLFF. The chain combines TRBV7-8 with TRBJ1-4; 7 bases map to TRBD1. CDR1 and CDR2 from the germline V gene are SGHVS and FQNEAQ. CDR3 length: 15 amino acids. V gave up 5 bases and J gave up 4 bases; unmatched junction bases: 7.

This clonotype was found a few times. The J gene is TRBJ2-5, the V gene TRBV20-1; the D gene is possibly TRBD2 (6 bases). The CDR3 loop spans 14 amino acids. Germline values: CDR1 DFQATT, CDR2 SNEGSKA (reference sequence). V was cut by 5 bases and J by 5 bases, with 18 bases left in between. The CDR3 sequence is CSAPSSAGLETQYF. CDR3 DNA: TGCAGTGCTCCCTCAAGCGCGGGATTGGAGACCCAGTACTTC.

The J gene is TRBJ1-2, the V gene TRBV3-1; no clear D gene. The CDR3 contains 14 residues. Germline V gives CDR1 LGHDT, CDR2 YNNKEL (reference sequence). Trimming removed 5 bases from V and 4 bases from J, with 14 bases in between. The CDR3 loop is CASSTDSASYGYTF. Here the CDR3 DNA reads TGTGCCAGCAGCACAGACTCCGCTTCCTATGGCTACACCTTC.

This clonotype was observed a few times. V and J are TRBV14 and TRBJ1-4, with a weak D call TRBD1 (6 bases). The V and J ends lost 1 base and 12 bases respectively, with 12 bases between them. Germline V CDR1 and CDR2: SGHDN, FVKESK. This CDR3 is 13 amino acids long. The chain's CDR3 is CASSQGGGGELFF. The CDR3 DNA reads as TGTGCCAGCAGCCAAGGAGGAGGGGGAGAACTGTTTTTT. Full variable domain (rest looked up from reference TRBV14 and TRBJ1-4): EAGVTQFPSHSVIEKGQTVTLRCDPISGHDNLYWYRRVMGKEIKFLLHFVKESKQDESGMPNNRFLAERTGGTYSTLKVQPAELEDSGVYFCASSQGGGGELFFGSGTQLSVL.

Comment on this clonotype: One end of the junction does not line up with germline, which may come from a read error. The J gene is TRBJ2-3, the V gene TRBV20-1; perhaps TRBD2 as D (6 bases). The CDR3 length is 14 residues. Germline V gives CDR1 DFQATT, CDR2 SNEGSKA (reference sequence). The CDR3 region has the DNA TGCAGAAGTTCGCGGGACCCAAACACAGATATGCAGTATTTT. Translated, it gives CRSSRDPNTDMQYF.

This clonotype was seen more than once but under ten times. The chain recombines TRBV3-1 with TRBJ1-1; D gene unclear. The germline V gene has CDR1 LGHDT and CDR2 YNNKEL (reference sequence). The length of the CDR3 is 15 residues. V was clipped by 4 bases and J by 1 base, with 13 bases between them. The CDR3 DNA reads TGTGCCAGCAGCCCCCGCGTAGGCAGGAACACTGAAGCTTTCTTT. Its translation is CASSPRVGRNTEAFF.

This clonotype came up once. The chain links TRBV4-2 to TRBJ2-3; 7 positions match TRBD2. V lost 0 bases to trimming and J lost 1 base; unmatched junction nucleotides: 4. The germline CDR1 and CDR2 sequences are LGHNA and YNFKEQ. The CDR3 has 16 amino acids. The CDR3 DNA reads as TGTGCCAGCAGCCAAGATCGCAGCGGGGGCACAGATACGCAGTATTTT. Its translation is CASSQDRSGGTDTQYF.

The gene calls are TRBV7-2 and TRBJ2-7; a weak D match, TRBD2 (6 bases). V lost 3 bases, J lost 1 base, and 13 bases lay in between. In germline, CDR1 is SGHTA, CDR2 FQGNSA. The CDR3 extends over 15 amino acids. The CDR3 DNA follows: TGTGCCAGCAGCTTTGGGGTTAGCGGATCCTACGAGCAGTACTTC. Its translation: CASSFGVSGSYEQYF.

A note on this clonotype: Since a much larger clone is just one base distant, this may be a read error. The chain couples TRBV20-1 to TRBJ2-5; D might be TRBD2 (5 bases). Gene TRBJ2-7 matches the end of the DNA better, so the J call may be wrong. Germline V gene data show CDR1 as DFQATT and CDR2 as SNEGSKA (reference sequence). The CDR3 length is 14 residues. This CDR3 is CSASPRASGYEQYF. DNA of the CDR3: TGCAGTGCTAGTCCGAGGGCGAGTGGGTACGAGCAGTACTTC.

CDR3 residues: CSASAGTSGTDTQYF. The CDR3 DNA reads as TGCAGTGCTAGCGCCGGGACTAGCGGCACAGATACGCAGTATTTT. This chain uses TRBV20-1 with TRBJ2-3; 10 bases fit TRBD2. The CDR3 runs 15 residues. The germline V gene has CDR1 DFQATT and CDR2 SNEGSKA (reference sequence). V gave up 3 bases and J gave up 1 base; unmatched junction bases: 4.

The sample holds one count of this clonotype. This sequence joins TRBV5-5 and TRBJ2-4, with 7 bases that match TRBD1. Germline V gene data show CDR1 as SGHKS and CDR2 as YYEKEE (reference sequence). V dropped 5 bases and J dropped 13; count of bases not matched to a gene: 9. The CDR3 has 12 amino acids. DNA of the CDR3: TGTGCCAGCAGGCCCGGGACAGCGGACCAGTACTTC. This sequence encodes CASRPGTADQYF.

The chain is built from TRBV9 and TRBJ2-3; D not certain. CDR1 is SGDLS and CDR2 is YYNGEE in the germline V gene. The CDR3 contains 14 residues. V was clipped by 0 bases and J by 8 bases, with 13 bases between them. The CDR3 sequence: CASSVELTKTTQYF. DNA for the CDR3: TGTGCCAGCAGCGTAGAACTAACCAAAACTACGCAGTATTTT.

The chain uses TRBV20-1 and TRBJ2-5, with a possible D match to TRBD2 (6 bases). CDR1 and CDR2 from the germline V gene are DFQATT and SNEGSKA (reference sequence). V lost 7 bases and J lost 3, with 15 bases in between. This CDR3 contains 13 residues. CDR3 sequence reads: CSGSGLPEETQYF. The CDR3 nucleotides read TGCAGTGGATCGGGACTCCCAGAAGAGACCCAGTACTTC.

V is TRBV7-9 and J is TRBJ1-2, with 9 bases aligning to TRBD1. From germline, CDR1 is SEHNR and CDR2 FQNEAQ (reference sequence). The CDR3 length is 19 residues. The trim removed 1 base at V and 4 bases at J, leaving 16 bases unmatched. CDR3 coding DNA: TGTGCCAGCAGCTTAGGGCGGACAGGGGTTTATTTCGGGACCTATGGCTACACCTTC. As protein: CASSLGRTGVYFGTYGYTF.

The table lists this clonotype with a few counts. The chain uses TRBV15 and TRBJ2-5; D is unclear. Germline values: CDR1 LNHNV, CDR2 YYDKDF (reference sequence). The CDR3 contains 14 residues. Trimming left V 1 base short and J 2 bases short, with 8 bases between. The CDR3 DNA reads TGTGCCACCAGCAGAGTGGGCCCACAAGAGACCCAGTACTTC. This encodes CATSRVGPQETQYF.

The chain couples TRBV7-2 to TRBJ2-6, with D uncertain. The V gene's germline CDR1 is SGHTA and CDR2 FQGNSA. This CDR3 comprises 17 residues. The V end lost 1 base, the J end lost 3 bases, and 13 bases lay between the germline ends. The CDR3 DNA follows: TGTGCCAGCAGCTTAGTAGGGTTCCAACTTGGGGCCAACGTCCTGACTTTC. It translates to CASSLVGFQLGANVLTF. Filled out from reference TRBV7-2 and TRBJ2-6, the complete variable domain reads GAGVSQSPSNKVTEKGKDVELRCDPISGHTALYWYRQSLGQGLEFLIYFQGNSAPDKSGLPSDRFSAERTGGSVSTLTIQRTQQEDSAVYLCASSLVGFQLGANVLTFGAGSRLTVL.

The V and J genes are TRBV7-2 and TRBJ1-5, with D perhaps TRBD1 (5 bases). Germline V CDR1 and CDR2: SGHTA, FQGNSA. This CDR3 has 15 amino acids. V was shortened by 1 base and J by 4 bases, with 11 bases between the two germline ends. As DNA, the CDR3 is TGTGCCAGCAGCTTAGGAGGGACCGCTAATCAGCCCCAGCATTTT. It translates to CASSLGGTANQPQHF. Drawing the rest from reference TRBV7-2 and TRBJ1-5, the complete variable domain is GAGVSQSPSNKVTEKGKDVELRCDPISGHTALYWYRQSLGQGLEFLIYFQGNSAPDKSGLPSDRFSAERTGGSVSTLTIQRTQQEDSAVYLCASSLGGTANQPQHFGDGTRLSIL.

This sequence joins TRBV3-1 and TRBJ2-3; 10 bases map to TRBD2. This CDR3 region has 16 residues. Germline CDR1 and CDR2: LGHDT and YNNKEL (reference sequence). The junction had 7 bases not matched to a gene; V was cut back by 1 base and J by 6 bases. The CDR3 sequence: CASSQVPSGSWDTQYF. CDR3 nucleotide sequence: TGTGCCAGCAGCCAAGTACCTAGCGGGAGTTGGGATACGCAGTATTTT.

This CDR3 is CSARPSGAYNEQFF. In DNA form, the CDR3 reads TGCAGTGCTAGACCTAGCGGGGCCTACAATGAGCAGTTCTTC. The chain uses TRBV20-1 and TRBJ2-1; TRBD2 agrees at 9 bases. Germline loops: CDR1 DFQATT, CDR2 SNEGSKA (reference sequence). J lost 2 bases, V lost 2 bases, and 1 base had no gene match. This CDR3 comprises 14 residues.

Here the CDR3 reads CASSPTVSQEAFF. The DNA for the CDR3 is TGTGCCAGCAGCCCAACCGTCAGCCAAGAAGCTTTCTTT. V usage is TRBV7-9 and J usage is TRBJ1-1; D gene unclear. Trimming stripped 5 bases from V and 8 bases from J, with 15 bases between. CDR3 length: 13 amino acids. Per germline, CDR1 SEHNR and CDR2 FQNEAQ (reference sequence).

The J gene is TRBJ1-1, the V gene TRBV20-1; tentatively, D is TRBD1 (6 bases). The V end was cut by 6 bases, the J end by 4 bases, with 21 bases between. CDR1 is DFQATT, CDR2 SNEGSKA, per germline (reference sequence). The CDR3 sequence is 15 residues long. In DNA form, the CDR3 reads TGCAGTGCAGAGCCACAGGGAGGACTCCTCACTGAAGCTTTCTTT. Its translation is CSAEPQGGLLTEAFF.